This record looks at one TCR beta chain sequence and its context. The data stem from a study of T-cell reconstitution after alpha-beta-depleted transplantation in children. The ends were cut back, 2 bases at V and 5 bases at J, with 18 bases in the middle. The CDR3 length is 17 residues. Germline CDR1 is SGHTA and CDR2 is FQGNSA. Construction of the TCRbeta library involved unique molecular identifiers. TCRdb re-analysed the PCR reads in MiXCR, keeping a single row per CDR3 protein. The sample lists approximately 400,000 distinct CDR3 sequences, roughly a tenth occurring once. The sequencing used PBMCs from the stem cell graft donor, collected from the stem cell graft. The chain is built from TRBV7-2 and TRBJ2-2; TRBD2 is a possible D gene (7 bases). The receptor was derived from a human donor who donated a stem cell graft to a child with acute myeloid leukemia. The DNA of the CDR3 is TGTGCCAGCAGCTTATCGACGGGGGGCTCCCTGACCGGGGAGCTGTTTTTT. This translates into CASSLSTGGSLTGELFF.